This TCR beta chain derives from a study of CD8+ T cells in alopecia areata. Sequencing relied on a cDNA template that was reverse transcribed from extracted RNA. Sequencing was performed with immunoSEQ multiplex PCR; in TCRdb, only in-frame clones are kept and a portion is missing. The data hold approximately 150,000 clones, with 50% to 60% observed a single time. Trimming left V 8 bases short and J 8 bases short, with 12 bases between. The length of the CDR3 is 11 residues. Looked up from germline, CDR1 is MNHEY and CDR2 is SVGAGI. Using a FACSAria, the CD4+ and CD8+ T cells were sorted from the PBMCs. Overall study results and limits: Alopecia totalis/universalis scalp especially showed more expanded CD8+ clones than normal scalp. Mouse data revealed clearer TCR sharing than patient data did, a gap possibly tied to HLA.

Of note for this clone: Its antigen is as yet unknown.

The sequenced sample was CD4+ T cells sorted from blood. V is TRBV6-5 and J is TRBJ1-2; D call uncertain. This clonotype was sampled from a human donor in good health. Here the CDR3 reads CASGQIRGYTF. The CDR3 DNA is TGTGCCAGCGGCCAAATCAGGGGCTACACCTTC.